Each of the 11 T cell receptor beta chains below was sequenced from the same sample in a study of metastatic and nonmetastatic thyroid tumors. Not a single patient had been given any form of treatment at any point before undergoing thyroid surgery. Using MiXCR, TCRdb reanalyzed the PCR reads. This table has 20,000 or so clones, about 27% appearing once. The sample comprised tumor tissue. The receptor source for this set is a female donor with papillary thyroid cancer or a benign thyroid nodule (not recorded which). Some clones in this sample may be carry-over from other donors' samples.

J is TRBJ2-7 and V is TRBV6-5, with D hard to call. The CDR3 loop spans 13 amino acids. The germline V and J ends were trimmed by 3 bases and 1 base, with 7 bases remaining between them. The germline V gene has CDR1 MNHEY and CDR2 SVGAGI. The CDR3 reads CASSYAESYEQYF. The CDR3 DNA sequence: TGTGCCAGCAGTTATGCAGAATCCTACGAGCAGTACTTC.

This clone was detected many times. The CDR3 DNA is TGTGCCAGCGGGGCCTCGGGTGATACGCAGTATTTT. It specifies CASGASGDTQYF. V is TRBV2 and J is TRBJ2-3, with a possible D match to TRBD1 (5 bases). Germline CDR1 and CDR2: SNHLY and FYNNEI. The CDR3 runs to 12 residues. V lost 8 bases and J lost 6, with 12 bases in between.

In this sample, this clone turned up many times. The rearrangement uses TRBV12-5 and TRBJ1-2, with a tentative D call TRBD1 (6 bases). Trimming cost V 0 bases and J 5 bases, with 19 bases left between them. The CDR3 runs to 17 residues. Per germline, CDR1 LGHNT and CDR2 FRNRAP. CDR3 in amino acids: CASGLVREQGLSYGYTF. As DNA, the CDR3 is TGTGCTAGTGGTTTGGTAAGGGAACAGGGCCTTAGTTATGGCTACACCTTC.

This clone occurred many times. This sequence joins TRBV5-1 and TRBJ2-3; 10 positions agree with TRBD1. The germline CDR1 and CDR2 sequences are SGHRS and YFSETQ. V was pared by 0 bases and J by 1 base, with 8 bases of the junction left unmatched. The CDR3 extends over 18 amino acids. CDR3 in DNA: TGCGCCAGCAGCTTGGAGACAGGGGGCGCGTCCGGCACAGATACGCAGTATTTT. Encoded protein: CASSLETGGASGTDTQYF.

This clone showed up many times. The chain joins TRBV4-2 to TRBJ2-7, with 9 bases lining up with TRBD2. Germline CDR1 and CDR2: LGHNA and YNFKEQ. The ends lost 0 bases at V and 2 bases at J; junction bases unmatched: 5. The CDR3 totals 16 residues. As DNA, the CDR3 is TGTGCCAGCAGCCAAGATTGGCTAGCGGGAACCTACGAGCAGTACTTC. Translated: CASSQDWLAGTYEQYF.

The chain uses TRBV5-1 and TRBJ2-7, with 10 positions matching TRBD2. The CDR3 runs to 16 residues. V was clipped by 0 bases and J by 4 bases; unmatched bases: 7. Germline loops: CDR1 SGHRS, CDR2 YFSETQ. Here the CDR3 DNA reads TGCGCCAGCAGCTTGGGGGCTAGCGGGAGAGATTACGAGCAGTACTTC. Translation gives CASSLGASGRDYEQYF.

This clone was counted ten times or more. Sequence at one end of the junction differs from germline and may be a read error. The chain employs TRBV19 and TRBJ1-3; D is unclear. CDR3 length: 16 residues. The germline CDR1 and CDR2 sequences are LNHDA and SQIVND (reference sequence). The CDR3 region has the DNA TGTGCCAGTAGTAGCCCCTGGACTCTGCCTGGGAACACCATATATTTT. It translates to CASSSPWTLPGNTIYF.

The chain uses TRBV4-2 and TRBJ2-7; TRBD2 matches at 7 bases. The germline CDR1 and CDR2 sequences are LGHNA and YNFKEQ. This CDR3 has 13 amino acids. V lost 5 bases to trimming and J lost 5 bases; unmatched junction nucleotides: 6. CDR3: CASSLVGRDEQYF. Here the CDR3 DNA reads TGTGCCAGCAGCTTGGTGGGGAGGGACGAGCAGTACTTC.

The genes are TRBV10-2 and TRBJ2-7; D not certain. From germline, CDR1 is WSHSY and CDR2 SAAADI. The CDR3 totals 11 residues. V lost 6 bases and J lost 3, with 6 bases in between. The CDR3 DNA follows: TGCGCCAGCAGGCACGGCTACGAGCAGTACTTC. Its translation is CASRHGYEQYF.

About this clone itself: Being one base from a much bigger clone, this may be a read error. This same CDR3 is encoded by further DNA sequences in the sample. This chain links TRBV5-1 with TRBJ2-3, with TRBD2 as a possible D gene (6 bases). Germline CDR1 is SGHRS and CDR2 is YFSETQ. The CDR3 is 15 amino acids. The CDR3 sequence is CASSLEDGSSDTQYF. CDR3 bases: TGCGCCAGTAGCTTGGAGGACGGGAGCTCGGATACGCAGTATTTT.

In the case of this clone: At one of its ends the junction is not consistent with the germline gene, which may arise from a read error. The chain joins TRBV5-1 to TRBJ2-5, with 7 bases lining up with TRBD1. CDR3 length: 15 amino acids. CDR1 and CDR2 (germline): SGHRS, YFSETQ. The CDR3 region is CASSLSTGADETQYF. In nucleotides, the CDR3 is TGCGCCAGTAGCTTGTCAACAGGGGCTGATGAGACCCAGTACTTC. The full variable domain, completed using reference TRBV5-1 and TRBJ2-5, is KAGVTQTPRYLIKTRGQQVTLSCSPISGHRSVSWYQQTPGQGLQFLFEYFSETQRNKGNFPGRFSGRQFSNSRSEMNVSTLELGDSALYLCASSLSTGADETQYFGPGTRLLVL.